A single sample is the source of the 2 T cell receptor beta chains below, sequenced in a study of T cell repertoires in MIS-A myocarditis. Clones were sequenced by immunoSEQ multiplex PCR, and TCRdb holds only the in-frame ones, with some missing. The sample consists of fewer than 11,000 clones, around 89% of them appearing once. Input material: thoracic lymph node tissue obtained at autopsy. These TCRs come from a young man with fulminant myocarditis from multisystem inflammatory syndrome in adults (MIS-A) after COVID-19.

The J gene is TRBJ2-5, the V gene TRBV4-2, with TRBD2 matching over 8 bases. Germline V gives CDR1 LGHNA, CDR2 YNFKEQ. With 2 bases clipped from V and 4 bases from J, the junction kept 6 bases outside the gene matches. The CDR3 totals 15 residues. Here the CDR3 DNA reads TGTGCCAGCAGCCAATATAGCGGGATATTAGAGACCCAGTACTTC. Translating it yields CASSQYSGILETQYF.

The chain recombines TRBV13 with TRBJ2-6, with D hard to call. Trimming shortened V by 1 base and J by 0 bases, and 7 bases separated the two germline ends. CDR1 is PRHDT, CDR2 FYEKMQ, per germline (reference sequence). The CDR3 length is 16 residues. CDR3 loop: CASSLVAFSGANVLTF. The DNA for the CDR3 is TGTGCCAGCAGCTTAGTTGCGTTCTCTGGGGCCAACGTCCTGACTTTC.